A selection of T cell receptor beta chains follows, all from one sample in a study of beta chain features in type 1 diabetes. Repertoires were generated with immunoSEQ multiplex PCR, while TCRdb's copy carries only in-frame clones and drops some. In the table there are over 13,000 clones, less than 85% of which are singletons. Sequenced material: stem cell memory CD4+ T cells from blood. The receptors here all came from a young woman with type 1 diabetes. Each CDR3 is given with its conserved first and last residue. A D gene is named only where the DNA matches it firmly. Clone size is not always given. Where it is, it says once, few, many or a class for expanded clones.

d_gene	v_gene	j_gene	abundance	CDR3aa	CDR3nt
TRBD1	TRBV15	TRBJ1-3	.	CATSRPGQDNTIYF	TGTGCCACCAGCAGACCGGGACAGGACAACACCATATATTTT
TRBD1	TRBV18	TRBJ1-1	.	CASSPLQGTNTEAFF	TGTGCCAGCTCACCCTTACAGGGGACGAACACTGAAGCTTTCTTT
TRBD2	TRBV4-2	TRBJ2-2	.	CASSLLALGTGELFF	TGTGCCAGCAGCCTACTAGCGTTGGGCACCGGGGAGCTGTTTTTT
TRBD2	TRBV12-5	TRBJ2-3	once	CASGLRLAGEVDTQYF	TGTGCTAGTGGTCTAAGACTAGCGGGAGAGGTAGATACGCAGTATTTT
.	TRBV4-1	TRBJ2-1	.	CASSQDSDITNEQFF	TGCGCCAGCAGCCAAGACTCAGACATAACCAATGAGCAGTTCTTC
.	TRBV2	TRBJ2-4	few	CASSEQRLAKNIQYF	TGTGCCAGCAGTGAACAGCGCTTGGCCAAAAACATTCAGTACTTC
.	TRBV5-4	TRBJ1-6	.	CASSSGGWSSYNSPLHF	TGTGCCAGCAGCTCCGGAGGGTGGAGCTCCTATAATTCACCCCTCCACTTT
.	TRBV18	TRBJ2-3	.	CASSPAVLRDTQYF	TGTGCCAGCTCACCAGCGGTTCTGCGGGATACGCAGTATTTT
TRBD1	TRBV15	TRBJ1-5	.	CATSRFQGALDSNQPQHF	TGTGCCACCAGCAGGTTCCAGGGGGCATTGGATAGCAATCAGCCCCAGCATTTT
TRBD1	TRBV29-1	TRBJ1-2	.	CSVVTGTGYGYTF	TGCAGCGTTGTAACCGGGACAGGGTATGGCTACACCTTC
TRBD1	TRBV19	TRBJ1-5	.	CASSIDRGAYQPQHF	TGTGCCAGTAGTATAGACAGGGGGGCATATCAGCCCCAGCATTTT